The 27 T cell receptor beta chains below come from one sample, sequenced in a study of identical twins. TCRdb reprocessed the 5' RACE reads via MiXCR and lists one record per CDR3 protein. The sample has approximately 1.8 million distinct CDR3 sequences, less than 40% seen once. Sequencing was performed on cord blood. The receptors derive from a newborn girl in good health.

This clonotype came up many times. The chain recombines TRBV28 with TRBJ2-3, with TRBD1 as a possible D gene (6 bases). Germline assignment: CDR1 MDHEN and CDR2 SYDVKM. V lost 5 bases and J lost 4, with 19 bases in between. This CDR3 contains 16 residues. In DNA, the CDR3 is TGTGCCAGCAGTCGAGGGCCTCCCAGGGGAGCAGATACGCAGTATTTT. Translation gives CASSRGPPRGADTQYF.

This clonotype showed up just a few times. The V and J genes are TRBV12-3 or TRBV12-4 and TRBJ1-1; D remains unclear. The CDR3 is made up of 11 amino acids. V gave up 3 bases and J gave up 4 bases, with 3 bases separating them. CDR3: CASSFPTEAFF. The CDR3 nucleotides read TGTGCCAGCAGTTTTCCCACTGAAGCTTTCTTT.

This chain joins TRBV28 and TRBJ1-5; D remains unclear. The germline V gene has CDR1 MDHEN and CDR2 SYDVKM. This CDR3 has 17 residues. Trimming left V 5 bases short and J 4 bases short, with 21 bases between. CDR3 sequence: CASSPHPREEENQPQHF. In DNA form, the CDR3 reads TGTGCCAGCAGTCCCCACCCACGGGAGGAGGAAAATCAGCCCCAGCATTTT.

The table lists this clonotype with many counts. The rearrangement uses TRBV27 and TRBJ2-1, with D tentatively TRBD1 or TRBD2 (5 bases each). From germline, CDR1 is MNHEY and CDR2 SMNVEV (reference sequence). CDR3 length: 15 amino acids. The V gene lost 2 bases and the J gene lost 8 bases, with 16 bases spanning the gap. In DNA form, the CDR3 reads TGTGCCAGCAGTTTAGGGCTAGTAGAGGGGCATGAGCAGTTCTTC. It codes for CASSLGLVEGHEQFF.

The chain carries TRBV13 and TRBJ1-2; D ambiguous. The germline gives CDR1 PRHDT, CDR2 FYEKMQ (reference sequence). This CDR3 has 15 amino acids. Between the trimmed V and J ends, which lost 1 base and 1 base, there was a span of 10 bases. CDR3 nucleotide sequence: TGTGCCAGCAGCTTAGTAGCAGGAATTAACTATGGCTACACCTTC. It is translated as CASSLVAGINYGYTF.

This clonotype has at least ten counts. The gene calls are TRBV5-1 and TRBJ2-1, with D possibly TRBD1 on 5 matching bases. CDR3 size: 12 residues. The V gene's germline CDR1 is SGHRS and CDR2 YFSETQ. V was cut by 2 bases and J by 5 bases, with 5 bases left in between. The CDR3 DNA is TGCGCCAGCAGCTTACAGGACAATGAGCAGTTCTTC. This translates into CASSLQDNEQFF.

In the case of this clonotype: This sequence may be a read error, since a much larger clone differs from it by one base. The gene calls are TRBV28 and TRBJ2-1; a weak D match, TRBD2 (6 bases). Gene TRBJ2-7 matches the end of the DNA better, so the J call may be wrong. Germline V gene lookup returns CDR1 MDHEN and CDR2 SYDVKM. CDR3 length: 17 residues. The CDR3 DNA is TGTGCCAGCAGTTACCCAAAACCGGGACTCACCTACAATGAGCAGTACTTC. Translated: CASSYPKPGLTYNEQYF.

In this sample, this clonotype turned up a few times. V and J are TRBV25-1 and TRBJ1-4; TRBD1 matches at 12 bases. The V gene end was trimmed by 2 bases and the J gene end by 10 bases; junction bases not matched to a gene: 5. The germline V gene encodes CDR1 MGHDK and CDR2 SYGVNS. The CDR3 is 15 residues long. CDR3 sequence: CASSEPGTGGGKLFF. The CDR3 coding sequence is TGTGCCAGCAGTGAACCGGGGACAGGGGGCGGAAAACTGTTTTTT. The full variable domain, completed using reference TRBV25-1 and TRBJ1-4, is EADIYQTPRYLVIGTGKKITLECSQTMGHDKMYWYQQDPGMELHLIHYSYGVNSTEKGDLSSESTVSRIRTEHFPLTLESARPSHTSQYLCASSEPGTGGGKLFFGSGTQLSVL.

The chain couples TRBV10-3 to TRBJ2-3, with TRBD1 as a possible D gene (5 bases). The V gene lost 2 bases and the J gene lost 3 bases, with 15 bases spanning the gap. This CDR3 region has 16 residues. Germline lookup yields CDR1 ENHRY and CDR2 SYGVKD. CDR3 sequence (DNA): TGTGCCATCAGTGAGCTCCAGCTGGGGCGTACAGATACGCAGTATTTT. This codes for CAISELQLGRTDTQYF.

The chain recombines TRBV12-5 with TRBJ2-1; 11 bases line up with TRBD1. The CDR3 sequence is 15 residues long. Looked up from germline, CDR1 is LGHNT and CDR2 is FRNRAP. Unmatched junction bases numbered 4, after V lost 1 base and J lost 8 bases. This chain's CDR3 is CASGLGRTGGHEQFF. DNA for the CDR3: TGTGCTAGTGGTTTGGGCCGGACAGGGGGCCATGAGCAGTTCTTC.

The V gene is TRBV4-1, the J gene TRBJ1-1, with TRBD1 identical over 7 bases. Germline CDR1 is MGHRA and CDR2 is YSYEKL. With 2 bases clipped from V and 5 bases from J, the junction kept 8 bases outside the gene matches. The CDR3 totals 15 residues. The CDR3 DNA follows: TGCGCCAGCAGCCAACCAGGGGGGACGAAGACTGAAGCTTTCTTT. It codes for CASSQPGGTKTEAFF.

Comments on this clonotype: This may come from a read error, since a much larger clone is one base off. The chain carries TRBV25-1 and TRBJ1-4; D gene uncertain. The CDR3 is 13 residues long. Germline V gene sequence: CDR1 MGHDK, CDR2 SYGVNS. CDR3 residues: CASTSTTNERLFF. As DNA, the CDR3 is TGTGCCAGCACTTCCACAACTAATGAAAGACTGTTTTTT.

This clonotype came up a few times. This sequence joins TRBV20-1 and TRBJ2-7; TRBD1 agrees at 9 bases. V lost 3 bases to trimming and J lost 1 base; unmatched junction nucleotides: 7. Per germline, CDR1 DFQATT and CDR2 SNEGSKA (reference sequence). The CDR3 is 15 amino acids. CDR3 protein: CSASPGTGPSYEQYF. In DNA form, the CDR3 reads TGCAGTGCTAGTCCCGGGACAGGGCCTTCCTACGAGCAGTACTTC.

The chain uses TRBV20-1 and TRBJ1-2; a possible D gene is TRBD1 (6 bases). V gave up 3 bases and J gave up 3 bases, with 14 bases separating them. The V gene's germline CDR1 is DFQATT and CDR2 SNEGSKA (reference sequence). The CDR3 length is 14 residues. The CDR3 region is CSASRDTSYYGYTF. In nucleotides, the CDR3 is TGCAGTGCTAGCCGGGACACTTCCTACTATGGCTACACCTTC.

In its sample, this clonotype was seen a few times. The V call is TRBV24-1, the J call TRBJ2-1; 9 positions agree with TRBD1. The V and J ends lost 3 bases and 7 bases, in that order; junction bases with no gene match: 12. This CDR3 region has 17 residues. Germline V CDR1 and CDR2: KGHDR, SFDVKD. The CDR3 reads CATSDNNPGTGWNEQFF. In nucleotides, the CDR3 is TGTGCCACCAGTGATAATAACCCCGGGACAGGGTGGAATGAGCAGTTCTTC.

V is TRBV5-6 and J is TRBJ2-3; no clear D gene. Between the trimmed V and J ends, which lost 5 bases and 0 bases, there was a span of 10 bases. Germline-derived CDR1 and CDR2 are SGHDT and YYEEEE. This CDR3 spans 14 amino acids. CDR3 nucleotides: TGTGCCAGCAGTACCGATCCTAGCACAGATACGCAGTATTTT. Translating gives CASSTDPSTDTQYF.

The CDR3 protein is CASSPGAYGAARPNTEAFF. DNA for the CDR3: TGTGCCAGCAGCCCCGGGGCCTATGGTGCTGCCCGACCGAACACTGAAGCTTTCTTT. The chain carries TRBV7-9 and TRBJ1-1, with D perhaps matching TRBD1 (5 bases). Trimming took 5 bases from V and 1 from J, leaving 26 bases between them. Germline loops: CDR1 SEHNR, CDR2 FQNEAQ (reference sequence). CDR3 length equals 19 residues.

The chain is built from TRBV5-4 and TRBJ2-1, with 14 bases that match TRBD2. The CDR3 has 22 residues. Trimming took 4 bases from V and 0 from J; bases not matched to a gene: 18. Germline-derived CDR1 and CDR2 are SGHNT and YYREEE (reference sequence). The CDR3 is CASSLGTSGSPLLASSYNEQFF. CDR3 nucleotides: TGTGCCAGCAGCCTGGGGACTAGCGGGAGCCCACTATTAGCGAGCTCCTACAATGAGCAGTTCTTC. The full variable domain, in which reference TRBV5-4 and TRBJ2-1 provide the parts outside the CDR3, is ETGVTQSPTHLIKTRGQQVTLRCSSQSGHNTVSWYQQALGQGPQFIFQYYREEENGRGNFPPRFSGLQFPNYSSELNVNALELDDSALYLCASSLGTSGSPLLASSYNEQFFGPGTRLTVL.

This clonotype was counted between two and nine times. The chain has TRBV25-1 and TRBJ1-2; no reliable D call. This CDR3 contains 13 residues. With 2 bases removed from V and 1 base from J, the gap between germline ends came to 5 bases. Germline lookup yields CDR1 MGHDK and CDR2 SYGVNS. The CDR3 sequence: CASSELSNYGYTF. The CDR3, as DNA: TGTGCCAGCAGTGAACTCAGTAACTATGGCTACACCTTC.

This rearrangement joins TRBV19 to TRBJ2-1, with D perhaps TRBD1 or TRBD2 (5 bases each). CDR3 length: 13 residues. Germline V gene sequence: CDR1 LNHDA, CDR2 SQIVND (reference sequence). V was trimmed by 7 bases and J by 10 bases, leaving 17 bases between them. CDR3 amino acids: CASIPPGAKEQFF. In DNA form, the CDR3 reads TGTGCCAGTATCCCCCCCGGGGCGAAGGAGCAGTTCTTC.

This clonotype was seen only once. This chain uses TRBV27 with TRBJ1-5; 10 bases match TRBD1. The CDR3 is 16 amino acids. Germline assignment: CDR1 MNHEY and CDR2 SMNVEV (reference sequence). Trimming removed 2 bases from V and 4 bases from J; junction bases left unmatched: 5. The CDR3, as DNA: TGTGCCAGCAGTTTACGGGGACAGGGGAATAATCAGCCCCAGCATTTT. This sequence encodes CASSLRGQGNNQPQHF.

The V gene is TRBV5-1, the J gene TRBJ2-1; 14 bases are a match to TRBD2. CDR1 and CDR2 from the germline V gene are SGHRS and YFSETQ. The length of the CDR3 is 18 residues. V shed 4 bases, J shed 6 bases, and the junction held 12 bases outside the gene matches. The CDR3 nucleotides read TGCGCCAGCAGCCCGCTATCCGGGACTAGCGGGAGAAGCAATGAGCAGTTCTTC. Its translation is CASSPLSGTSGRSNEQFF.

Comments on this clonotype: Being one base from a much bigger clone, this may be a read error. V is TRBV3-1 and J is TRBJ2-3; TRBD2 matches at 10 bases. The CDR3 is made up of 13 amino acids. Germline CDR1 and CDR2: LGHDT and YNNKEL (reference sequence). Trimming took 6 bases from V and 4 from J; bases not matched to a gene: 1. CDR3 in DNA: TGTGCCAGCAGAGGGACTAGCGCAGATACGCAGTATTTT. The encoded protein is CASRGTSADTQYF.

The genes are TRBV2 and TRBJ2-1, with D perhaps TRBD2 (5 bases). The CDR3 runs 16 residues. CDR1 and CDR2 from the germline V gene are SNHLY and FYNNEI. With 5 bases removed from V and 3 bases from J, the gap between germline ends came to 17 bases. The CDR3 here is CASSQRPRTGYNEQFF. The CDR3 nucleotides are TGTGCCAGCAGTCAGCGCCCAAGGACTGGCTACAATGAGCAGTTCTTC.

This clonotype came up a few times. J is TRBJ2-3 and V is TRBV5-1; D is unclear. V shed 0 bases and J shed 4 bases, with 18 bases lying between them. Germline loops: CDR1 SGHRS, CDR2 YFSETQ. This CDR3 is 17 amino acids long. CDR3 amino acids: CASSLALDPMAPDTQYF. The CDR3, as DNA: TGCGCCAGCAGCTTGGCTCTGGACCCCATGGCCCCAGATACGCAGTATTTT.

The V gene is TRBV5-1, the J gene TRBJ1-5; no clear D. This CDR3 is 17 amino acids long. Germline values: CDR1 SGHRS, CDR2 YFSETQ. Trimming left V 0 bases short and J 7 bases short, with 20 bases between. CDR3 loop: CASSLAPLGGGQQPQHF. The CDR3 DNA follows: TGCGCCAGCAGCTTGGCCCCTCTGGGAGGAGGTCAACAGCCCCAGCATTTT.

The table lists this clonotype with a few counts. The rearrangement joins TRBV2 to TRBJ2-3; the match to TRBD2 covers 12 bases. The ends lost 8 bases at V and 4 bases at J; junction bases unmatched: 4. The CDR3 loop spans 14 amino acids. Looked up from germline, CDR1 is SNHLY and CDR2 is FYNNEI. Here the CDR3 DNA reads TGTGCCAGCGATAGGACTAGCGGGGCAGATACGCAGTATTTT. As protein: CASDRTSGADTQYF.